Here is one TCR beta chain with its context. The data were taken from a study of blood T cells in healthy people across ages. The CDR3 length is 14 residues. Between the trimmed V and J ends, which lost 4 bases and 4 bases, there was a span of 14 bases. CDR1 and CDR2 from the germline V gene are LGHNA and YSLEER. Primed by a sample-barcoded 5' primer and a J-beta primer mix, a second PCR proceeded for about 7 to 12 cycles. A single record per CDR3 protein comes from TCRdb applying MiXCR to the 5' RACE reads. The table shows approximately 760,000 distinct CDR3 sequences, with roughly 25% occurring only once. Another study also made use of these data, one on T cells of mothers and their children.

This TCR was recovered from a boy aged 10-17 years in good health. Sequencing input: blood. The rearrangement links TRBV4-3 to TRBJ2-7, with no clear D. CDR3 sequence reads: CASSRSFTEYEQYF. CDR3 DNA: TGCGCCAGCAGCCGATCCTTTACGGAATACGAGCAGTACTTC.